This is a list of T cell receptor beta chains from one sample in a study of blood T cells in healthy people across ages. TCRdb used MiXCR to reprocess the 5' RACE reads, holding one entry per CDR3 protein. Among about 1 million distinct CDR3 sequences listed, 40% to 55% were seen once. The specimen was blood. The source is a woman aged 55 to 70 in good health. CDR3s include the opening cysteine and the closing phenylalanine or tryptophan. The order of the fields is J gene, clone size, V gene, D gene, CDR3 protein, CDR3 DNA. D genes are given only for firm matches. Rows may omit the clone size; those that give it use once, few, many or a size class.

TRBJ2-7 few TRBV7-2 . CASSLAVGSYNEQYF TGTGCCAGCAGCTTAGCGGTGGGTTCCTACAATGAGCAGTACTTC
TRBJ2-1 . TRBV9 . CASSVHQGGSRSEQFF TGTGCCAGCAGCGTACATCAGGGGGGGTCACGAAGTGAGCAGTTCTTC
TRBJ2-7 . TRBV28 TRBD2 CASSRGGTTPTKQYF TGTGCCAGCAGCCGGGGGGGGACGACCCCTACGAAGCAGTACTTC
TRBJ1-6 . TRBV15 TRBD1 CATSRDPDRGSPLHF TGTGCCACCAGCAGAGATCCGGACAGGGGGTCGCCCCTCCACTTT
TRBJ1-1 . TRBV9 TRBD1 CASSATGQVNTEAFF TGTGCCAGCAGCGCCACGGGACAGGTGAACACTGAAGCTTTCTTT
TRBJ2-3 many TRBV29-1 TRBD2 CSVEGSGLAGGTDTQYF TGCAGCGTTGAAGGGTCAGGACTAGCGGGAGGCACAGATACGCAGTATTTT
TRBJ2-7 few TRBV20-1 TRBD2 CSARSAREGSYEQYF TGCAGTGCTCGAAGCGCACGGGAGGGGTCCTACGAGCAGTACTTC
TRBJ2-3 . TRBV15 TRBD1 CATSSSGGPTDTQYF TGTGCCACCAGCTCGTCAGGGGGACCCACAGATACGCAGTATTTT
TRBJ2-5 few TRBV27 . CASGNAPQYF TGTGCCAGCGGTAATGCACCCCAGTACTTC
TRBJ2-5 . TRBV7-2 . CASSLGTALGETQYF TGTGCCAGCAGCTTAGGGACCGCGTTAGGAGAGACCCAGTACTTC
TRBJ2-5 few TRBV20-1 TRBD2 CSARDSRLAGVHEQYF TGCAGTGCTAGAGATTCTCGGCTAGCGGGAGTACATGAGCAGTACTTC
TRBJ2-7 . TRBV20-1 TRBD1 CSANGQGTYEQYF TGCAGTGCTAATGGACAGGGAACCTACGAGCAGTACTTC
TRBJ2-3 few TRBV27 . CASSFRPLEGTDTQYF TGTGCCAGCAGTTTCCGACCCCTTGAGGGCACAGATACGCAGTATTTT
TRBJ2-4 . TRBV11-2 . CASSSPRGGFTGQPAKNIQYF TGTGCCAGCAGCTCTCCCAGGGGGGGATTTACGGGGCAGCCCGCCAAAAACATTCAGTACTTC
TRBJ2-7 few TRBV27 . CASSLSSVAGHSYEQYF TGTGCCAGCAGTTTATCGAGTGTGGCAGGGCACAGCTACGAGCAGTACTTC
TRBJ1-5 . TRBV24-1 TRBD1 CATSDLNDRERSNQPQHF TGTGCCACCAGTGATTTGAACGACAGGGAGAGGAGCAATCAGCCCCAGCATTTT
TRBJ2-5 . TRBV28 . CASSLKRAGPRTQYF TGCGCCAGCAGTTTAAAAAGGGCCGGGCCTCGGACCCAGTACTTC
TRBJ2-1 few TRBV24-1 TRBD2 CATSAAGGMNEQFF TGTGCCACCTCGGCAGCGGGAGGAATGAATGAGCAGTTCTTC
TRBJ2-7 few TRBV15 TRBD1 CATSRPGGTGGAEQYF TGTGCCACCAGCAGACCCGGGGGGACAGGGGGCGCCGAGCAGTACTTC
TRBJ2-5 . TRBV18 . CASSPREGAKGQYF TGTGCCAGCTCACCACGGGAGGGGGCAAAAGGGCAGTACTTC
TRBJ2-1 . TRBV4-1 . CASSQENPGGYNEQFF TGCGCCAGCAGCCAAGAGAATCCAGGAGGCTACAATGAGCAGTTCTTC
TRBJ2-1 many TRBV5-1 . CASSLGGRSYNEQFF TGTGCCAGCAGCTTGGGGGGGCGCTCCTACAATGAGCAGTTCTTC
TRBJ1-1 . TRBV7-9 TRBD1 CASSLGQGSIEAFF TGTGCCAGCAGCTTAGGACAGGGGAGTATTGAAGCTTTCTTT
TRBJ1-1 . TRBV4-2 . CASSQEQQGSAFF TGTGCCAGCAGCCAAGAACAGCAGGGGAGCGCTTTCTTT
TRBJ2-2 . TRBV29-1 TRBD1 CSPRQGHYSKPNTGELFF TGCAGCCCCCGACAGGGGCACTACTCTAAGCCGAACACCGGGGAGCTGTTTTTT
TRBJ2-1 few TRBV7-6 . CASSADPSSYNEQFF TGTGCCAGCAGCGCCGACCCGAGCTCCTACAATGAGCAGTTCTTC
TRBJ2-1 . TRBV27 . CASSLVSGRGGEQFF TGTGCCAGCAGTTTAGTCAGTGGACGGGGAGGAGAGCAGTTCTTC
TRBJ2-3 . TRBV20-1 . CSAHPGQTVADTQYF TGCAGTGCTCACCCCGGACAGACCGTCGCAGATACGCAGTATTTT
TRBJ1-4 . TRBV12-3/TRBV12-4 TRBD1 CASRARDSSRAGEKLFF TGTGCCAGCAGAGCCAGGGACAGTTCACGGGCAGGTGAAAAACTGTTTTTT
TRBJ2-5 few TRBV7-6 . CASSLEREGTQYF TGTGCCAGCAGCCTTGAGAGGGAAGGGACCCAGTACTTC
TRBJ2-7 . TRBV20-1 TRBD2 CSARGLAGVPSYEQYF TGCAGTGCTCGGGGACTAGCGGGAGTCCCCTCCTACGAGCAGTACTTC
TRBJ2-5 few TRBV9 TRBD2 CASSSRLAGGRETQYF TGTGCCAGCAGCTCGCGACTAGCGGGAGGGCGAGAGACCCAGTACTTC
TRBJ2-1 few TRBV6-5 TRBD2 CASSSFSGKTREQFF TGTGCCAGCAGTTCATTTAGCGGGAAGACCCGTGAGCAGTTCTTC
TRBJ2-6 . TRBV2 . CARGTSPGGANVRTF TGTGCCAGAGGGACTAGTCCAGGGGGGGCCAACGTCCGGACTTTC
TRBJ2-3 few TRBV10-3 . CAASTDTQYF TGTGCCGCTAGCACAGATACGCAGTATTTT
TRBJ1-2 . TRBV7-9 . CASSPDSRRGYTF TGTGCCAGCAGCCCCGATAGCAGGCGTGGCTACACCTTC
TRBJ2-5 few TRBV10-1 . CASSESFAGRETQYF TGCGCCAGCAGTGAGTCTTTCGCAGGGAGAGAGACCCAGTACTTC
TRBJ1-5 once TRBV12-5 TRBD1 CASGLTTLTGVNNQPQHF TGTGCTAGTGGTTTGACCACTCTGACAGGGGTGAACAATCAGCCCCAGCATTTT
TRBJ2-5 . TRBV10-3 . CAISEANGGETQYF TGTGCCATCAGTGAGGCGAATGGGGGAGAGACCCAGTACTTC
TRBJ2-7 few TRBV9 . CASSVEGRPPGMGHEQYF TGTGCCAGCAGCGTAGAGGGCAGGCCACCGGGGATGGGTCACGAGCAGTACTTC
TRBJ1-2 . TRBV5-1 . CASSNGSGPNYGYTF TGCGCCAGCAGCAACGGGTCCGGACCTAACTATGGCTACACCTTC
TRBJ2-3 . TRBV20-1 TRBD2 CSARSGLAGGTTDTQYF TGCAGTGCTAGATCCGGACTAGCGGGAGGAACGACAGATACGCAGTATTTT
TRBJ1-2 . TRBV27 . CASSLVPQGYGYTF TGTGCCAGCAGTTTAGTGCCACAGGGCTATGGCTACACCTTC
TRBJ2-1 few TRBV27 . CASSPQENWGEYEQFF TGTGCCAGCAGTCCACAAGAGAACTGGGGGGAGTATGAGCAGTTCTTC
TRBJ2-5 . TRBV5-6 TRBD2 CASSLPGLAGPRRETQYF TGTGCCAGCAGCTTACCGGGACTAGCGGGACCCCGGAGGGAGACCCAGTACTTC
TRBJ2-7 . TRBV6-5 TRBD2 CASSYTGTSGKSEQYF TGTGCCAGCAGTTACACCGGGACTAGCGGGAAATCCGAGCAGTACTTC
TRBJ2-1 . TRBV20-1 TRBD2 CSAREGGRVYNEQFF TGCAGTGCCAGGGAGGGCGGGAGAGTCTACAATGAGCAGTTCTTC
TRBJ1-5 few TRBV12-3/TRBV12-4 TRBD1 CASSPDRGSQPQHF TGTGCCAGCAGCCCGGACAGGGGTTCTCAGCCCCAGCATTTT
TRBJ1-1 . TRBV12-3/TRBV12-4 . CASSLVRSEAFF TGTGCCAGCAGTTTAGTGAGAAGTGAAGCTTTCTTT
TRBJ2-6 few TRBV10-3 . CAISESRGSGANVLTF TGTGCCATCAGTGAGTCGAGGGGCTCTGGGGCCAACGTCCTGACTTTC
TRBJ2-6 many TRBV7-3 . CASSLQISGANVLTF TGTGCCAGCAGCTTACAGATCTCTGGGGCCAACGTCCTGACTTTC
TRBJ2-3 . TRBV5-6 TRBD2 CASSRGTSRDITDTQYF TGTGCCAGCAGCAGGGGGACTAGCCGGGATATCACAGATACGCAGTATTTT
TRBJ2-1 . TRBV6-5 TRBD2 CASSYSPGTSGSSYNEQFF TGTGCCAGCAGTTACTCCCCCGGGACTAGCGGTAGCTCCTACAATGAGCAGTTCTTC